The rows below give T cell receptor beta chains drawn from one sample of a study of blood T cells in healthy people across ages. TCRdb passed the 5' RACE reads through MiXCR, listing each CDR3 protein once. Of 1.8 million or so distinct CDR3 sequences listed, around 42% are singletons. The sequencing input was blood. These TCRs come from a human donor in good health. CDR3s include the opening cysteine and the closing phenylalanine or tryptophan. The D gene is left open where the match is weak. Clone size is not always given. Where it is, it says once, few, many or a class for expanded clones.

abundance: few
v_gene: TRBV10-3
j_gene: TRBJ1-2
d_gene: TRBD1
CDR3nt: TGTGCCATCAGTGAGTCGGGACAGGGACATGGCTACACCTTC
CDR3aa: CAISESGQGHGYTF

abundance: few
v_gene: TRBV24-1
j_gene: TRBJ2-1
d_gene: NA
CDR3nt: TGTGCCACCAGTGACACCGACGGTAGATCCTACAATGAGCAGTTCTTC
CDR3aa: CATSDTDGRSYNEQFF

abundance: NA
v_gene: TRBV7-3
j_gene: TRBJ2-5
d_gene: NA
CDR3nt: TGTGCCAGCAGCTTAACGGGTGGGGGTGGGCAAGAGACCCAGTACTTC
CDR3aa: CASSLTGGGGQETQYF

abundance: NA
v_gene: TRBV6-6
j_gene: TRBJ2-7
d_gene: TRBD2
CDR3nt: TGTGCCAGCACCATGGGGGAGGGCTCCGAGCAGTACTTC
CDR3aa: CASTMGEGSEQYF

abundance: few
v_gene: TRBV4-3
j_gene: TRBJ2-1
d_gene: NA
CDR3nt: TGCGCCAGCAGCCAAGTCGATTACAGGGAAGGGTACAATGAGCAGTTCTTC
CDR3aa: CASSQVDYREGYNEQFF

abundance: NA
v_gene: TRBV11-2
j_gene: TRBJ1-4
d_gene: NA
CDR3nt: TGTGCCAGCAGCTACCGGACTGACCCAAATGAAAAACTGTTTTTT
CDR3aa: CASSYRTDPNEKLFF

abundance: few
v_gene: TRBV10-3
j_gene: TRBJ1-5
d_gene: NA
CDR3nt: TGTGCCATCAGTGAAACAGGAGCAGGGAAGGGCAATCAGCCCCAGCATTTT
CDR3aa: CAISETGAGKGNQPQHF

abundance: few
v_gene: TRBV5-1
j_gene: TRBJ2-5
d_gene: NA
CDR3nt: TGTGCCAGCAGCTTATGGGCTAATCAAGAGACCCAGTACTTC
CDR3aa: CASSLWANQETQYF

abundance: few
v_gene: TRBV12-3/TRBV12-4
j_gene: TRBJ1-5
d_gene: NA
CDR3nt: TGTGCCAGTGCCGGGGGCTATCAGCCCCAGCATTTT
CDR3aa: CASAGGYQPQHF

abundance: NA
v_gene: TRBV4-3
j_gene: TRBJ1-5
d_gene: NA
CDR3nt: TGCGCCAGCAGCCAAGAGGACCATCAGCCCCAGCATTTT
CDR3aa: CASSQEDHQPQHF

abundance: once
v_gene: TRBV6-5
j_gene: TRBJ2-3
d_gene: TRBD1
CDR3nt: TGTGCCAGCAGTTACCGGGGACAGGGGCACACAGATACGCAGTATTTT
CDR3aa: CASSYRGQGHTDTQYF

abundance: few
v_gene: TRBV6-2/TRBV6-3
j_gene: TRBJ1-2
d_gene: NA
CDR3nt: TGTGCCAGCAGTTACTCGGTAGTCAACTATGGCTACACCTTC
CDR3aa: CASSYSVVNYGYTF

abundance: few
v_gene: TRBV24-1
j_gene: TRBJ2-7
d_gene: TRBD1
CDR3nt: TGTGCCCCTCGGGACAGCTGCTCCTACGAGCAGTACTTC
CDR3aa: CAPRDSCSYEQYF

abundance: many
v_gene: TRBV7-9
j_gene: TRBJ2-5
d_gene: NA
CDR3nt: TGTGCCAGCAGTCCCCTCGGGGGCAAGGGGGAGACCCAGTACTTC
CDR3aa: CASSPLGGKGETQYF

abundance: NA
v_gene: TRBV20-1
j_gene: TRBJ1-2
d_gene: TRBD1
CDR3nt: TGCAGTGCTAGCCTCCTTCAGGGGGACTATGGCTACACCTTC
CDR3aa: CSASLLQGDYGYTF